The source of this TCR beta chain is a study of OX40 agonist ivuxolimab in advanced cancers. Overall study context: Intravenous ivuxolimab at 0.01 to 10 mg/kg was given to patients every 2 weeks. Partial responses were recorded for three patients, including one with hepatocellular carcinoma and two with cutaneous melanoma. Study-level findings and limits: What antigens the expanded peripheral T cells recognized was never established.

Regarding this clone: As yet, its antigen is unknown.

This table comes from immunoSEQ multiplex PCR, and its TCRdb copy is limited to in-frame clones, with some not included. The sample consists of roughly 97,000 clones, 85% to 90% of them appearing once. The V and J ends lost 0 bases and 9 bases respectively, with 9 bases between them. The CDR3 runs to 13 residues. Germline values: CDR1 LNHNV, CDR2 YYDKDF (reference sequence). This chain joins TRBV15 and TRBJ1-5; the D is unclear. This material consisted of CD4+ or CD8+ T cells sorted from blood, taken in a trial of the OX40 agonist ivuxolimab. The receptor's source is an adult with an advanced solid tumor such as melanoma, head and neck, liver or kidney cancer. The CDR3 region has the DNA TGTGCCACCAGCAGAGACTCAGTAGGGCCCCAGCATTTT. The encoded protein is CATSRDSVGPQHF.